This T cell receptor (beta chain) appears in the sequencing data of a study of response to subunit inactivated influenza vaccine. Study-wide points: Authors suggested each seasonal influenza vaccination recruits few new T cells.

TCRdb re-derived calls from the RT-PCR reads in MiXCR, one entry per CDR3 protein. The sample has roughly 630,000 distinct CDR3 sequences; around 13% are singletons. Comments on this clonotype: No antigen is known for it.

Trimming removed 0 bases at V and 6 bases at J, with 12 bases between. Germline CDR1 and CDR2: LNHNV and YYDKDF (reference sequence). This CDR3 comprises 14 residues. The source was PBMCs from blood, collected roughly 2 weeks before vaccination. The V call is TRBV15, the J call TRBJ2-7; D tentatively fits TRBD1 or TRBD2 (7 bases each). The origin of this receptor is a man in his fifties who received an inactivated influenza vaccine. For the CDR3, the DNA is TGTGCCACCAGCAGAGAGGGGAGGGGGCCCGAGCAGTACTTC. Translating it yields CATSREGRGPEQYF.